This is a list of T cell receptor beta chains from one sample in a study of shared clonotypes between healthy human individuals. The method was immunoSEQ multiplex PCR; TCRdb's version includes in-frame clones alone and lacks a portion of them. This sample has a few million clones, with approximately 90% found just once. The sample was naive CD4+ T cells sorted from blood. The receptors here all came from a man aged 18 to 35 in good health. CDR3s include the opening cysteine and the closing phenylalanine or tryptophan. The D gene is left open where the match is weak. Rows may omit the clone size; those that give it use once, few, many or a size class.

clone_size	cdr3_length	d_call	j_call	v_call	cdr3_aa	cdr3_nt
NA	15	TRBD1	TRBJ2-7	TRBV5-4	CASSTGASLGYEQYF	TGTGCCAGCAGCACAGGGGCTTCCCTAGGGTACGAGCAGTACTTC
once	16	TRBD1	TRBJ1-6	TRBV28	CASSSSGGTYNSPLHF	TGTGCCAGCAGTTCGTCAGGGGGCACCTATAATTCACCCCTCCACTTT
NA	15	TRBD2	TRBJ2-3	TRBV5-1	CASSLVSSGGDTQYF	TGCGCCAGCAGCTTGGTGTCTAGCGGGGGTGATACGCAGTATTTT
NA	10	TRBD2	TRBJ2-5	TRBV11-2	CASSGYAGDF	TGTGCCAGCAGCGGATATGCGGGGGACTTC
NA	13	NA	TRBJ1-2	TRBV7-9	CASSLFKEDGYTF	TGTGCCAGCAGCTTGTTCAAGGAGGATGGCTACACCTTC
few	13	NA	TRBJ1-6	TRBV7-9	CASSLEGDSPLHF	TGTGCCAGCAGCTTAGAGGGGGATTCACCCCTCCACTTT
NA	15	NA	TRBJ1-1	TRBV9	CASSVAGRGDTEAFF	TGTGCCAGCAGCGTGGCAGGGAGGGGGGACACTGAAGCTTTCTTT
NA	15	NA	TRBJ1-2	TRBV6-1	CASSEEDPKYYGYTF	TGTGCCAGCAGTGAAGAGGATCCCAAGTACTATGGCTACACCTTC
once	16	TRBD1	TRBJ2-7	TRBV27	CASSLSPGTGWYEQYF	TGTGCCAGCAGTTTATCCCCCGGGACAGGGTGGTACGAGCAGTACTTC
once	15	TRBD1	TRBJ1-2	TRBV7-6	CASSLAEGAYYGYTF	TGTGCCAGCAGCTTAGCGGAGGGGGCCTACTATGGCTACACCTTC
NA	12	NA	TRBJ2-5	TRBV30	CAWSVLAKTQYF	TGTGCCTGGAGTGTTTTGGCGAAGACCCAGTACTTC
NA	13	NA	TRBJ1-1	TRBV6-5	CASSRQQGSEAFF	TGTGCCAGCAGCCGACAGCAGGGAAGTGAAGCTTTCTTT
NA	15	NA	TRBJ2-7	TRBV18	CASSPLGDFSYEQYF	TGTGCCAGCTCACCCCTAGGGGATTTCTCCTACGAGCAGTACTTC
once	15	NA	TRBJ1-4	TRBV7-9	CASSLGGGAKEKLFF	TGTGCCAGCAGCTTAGGTGGGGGCGCAAAAGAAAAACTGTTTTTT
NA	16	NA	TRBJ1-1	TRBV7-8	CASSPFPRGMNTEAFF	TGTGCCAGCAGCCCTTTTCCTAGAGGAATGAACACTGAAGCTTTCTTT
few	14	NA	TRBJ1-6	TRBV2	CASRQGNSNSPLHF	TGTGCCAGCAGACAGGGAAATTCGAATTCACCCCTCCACTTT
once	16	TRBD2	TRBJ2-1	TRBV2	CASSESLGLADNEQFF	TGTGCCAGCAGTGAATCGTTGGGACTAGCGGACAATGAGCAGTTCTTC
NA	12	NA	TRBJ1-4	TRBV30	CAWSQVNEKLFF	TGTGCCTGGAGTCAGGTTAATGAAAAACTGTTTTTT
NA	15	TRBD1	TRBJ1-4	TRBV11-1	CASSPDRGRNEKLFF	TGTGCCAGCAGCCCTGACAGGGGGCGGAATGAAAAACTGTTTTTT
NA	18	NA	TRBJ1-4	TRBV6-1	CASSEQQGVGLSNEKLFF	TGTGCCAGCAGTGAACAACAGGGAGTGGGACTATCTAATGAAAAACTGTTTTTT
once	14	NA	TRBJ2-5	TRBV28	CASSLSIAPETQYF	TGTGCCAGCAGTTTATCCATAGCCCCCGAGACCCAGTACTTC
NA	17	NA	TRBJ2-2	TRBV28	CASSLFGTYTETGRLFF	TGTGCCAGCAGTTTATTCGGGACATACACAGAGACCGGGCGGCTGTTTTTT
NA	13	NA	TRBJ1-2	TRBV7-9	CASSSRQNYGYTF	TGTGCCAGCAGCTCGCGACAGAACTATGGCTACACCTTC
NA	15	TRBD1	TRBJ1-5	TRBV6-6	CASSYIGGRNQPQHF	TGTGCCAGCAGTTATATAGGGGGCCGCAATCAGCCCCAGCATTTT
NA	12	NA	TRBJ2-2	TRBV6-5	CASSRKSGELFF	TGTGCCAGCAGCCGAAAATCCGGGGAGCTGTTTTTT